This T cell receptor (beta chain) is from a study of vaccination effects on CD4 cells after COVID-19. Looking at the study overall: Antigen-specific CD4+ T cells expanded by the ViraFEST assay with viral peptide pools were then sequenced. Cultures used roughly 2.2 million PBMC per well, 9.5 to 10 IU/ml IL-2 and roughly 10 ug/ml peptides. Post-vaccine draws lagged the second dose by a median of 72 days. Study-level results: Late post-vaccination, clones induced by infection and those induced by vaccine underwent marked clonal contraction.

The germline gives CDR1 MNHEY, CDR2 SVGAGI. V lost 2 bases to trimming and J lost 1 base, with 11 bases between them. The CDR3 is 16 amino acids. Once cultured for roughly ten days, the cells underwent separation to obtain CD4+ T cells. It was two doses of either the BNT162b2 or mRNA-1273 vaccine that participants received. The assay was immunoSEQ multiplex PCR, and TCRdb's table has in-frame clones only and misses some. This sample has just under 75,000 clones; roughly four fifths occur once, and the top ten carry approximately 2%. Concerning this clone: Its antigen is undetermined.

The source is a human donor who received a COVID-19 vaccine. Source: CD4+ T cells from PBMCs cultured without peptide, taken after COVID-19 vaccination. The chain joins TRBV6-5 to TRBJ2-2; D may correspond to TRBD1 or TRBD2 (5 bases each). The CDR3: CASSYPLGGNTGELFF. CDR3 bases: TGTGCCAGCAGTTACCCCCTTGGGGGGAACACCGGGGAGCTGTTTTTT.